The rows below give T cell receptor beta chains drawn from one sample of a study of OX40 agonist ivuxolimab in advanced cancers. The method was immunoSEQ multiplex PCR; TCRdb's version includes in-frame clones alone and lacks a portion of them. The sample holds approximately 40,000 clones, less than 85% seen once. The sample consisted of CD4+ or CD8+ T cells sorted from blood, taken in a trial of the OX40 agonist ivuxolimab. Receptors originate from an adult with an advanced solid tumor such as melanoma, head and neck, liver or kidney cancer. The CDR3 runs from the conserved cysteine through the conserved F or W. Each record gives: D gene, V gene, clone size, J gene, CDR3 protein, CDR3 DNA. The D gene is left open where the match is weak. Clone size is stated in some rows and not others, as once, few, many or a class when expanded.

>NA|TRBV28|once|TRBJ2-7
CASSLPPGVSSYEQYF
TGTGCCAGCAGTCTTCCCCCCGGGGTGAGCTCCTACGAGCAGTACTTC
>TRBD1|TRBV4-1|NA|TRBJ2-3
CASSQAPTGTGGADTQYF
TGCGCCAGCAGCCAAGCCCCAACGGGGACAGGGGGCGCAGATACGCAGTATTTT
>NA|TRBV5-4|NA|TRBJ2-7
CASSPKPGTRYYEQYF
TGTGCCAGCAGCCCGAAACCCGGGACAAGATACTACGAGCAGTACTTC
>NA|TRBV19|NA|TRBJ1-4
CASSSGVGELFF
TGTGCCAGTAGCTCAGGGGTGGGAGAACTGTTTTTT
>TRBD1|TRBV19|NA|TRBJ1-2
CASARDRTRGYTF
TGTGCCAGCGCGAGGGACAGGACGCGTGGCTACACCTTC
>NA|TRBV5-6|NA|TRBJ1-1
CASSLYGGYQGNTEAFF
TGTGCCAGCAGCTTGTATGGGGGGTACCAAGGGAACACTGAAGCTTTCTTT
>NA|TRBV7-9|NA|TRBJ1-1
CASSSAGAWGTEAFF
TGTGCCAGCAGCTCAGCTGGGGCCTGGGGCACTGAAGCTTTCTTT
>NA|TRBV5-4|few|TRBJ2-7
CASSLSGTVTYEQYF
TGTGCCAGCAGCTTGAGCGGAACAGTGACCTACGAGCAGTACTTC
>TRBD1|TRBV18|NA|TRBJ2-7
CASSPDRTGYHEQYF
TGTGCCAGCTCACCAGATAGGACAGGGTACCACGAGCAGTACTTC
>NA|TRBV19|few|TRBJ1-2
CASSIEIRWGRRYGYTF
TGTGCCAGTAGTATAGAAATAAGGTGGGGACGGCGATATGGCTACACCTTC